This T cell receptor beta chain appears in the sequencing data of a study of CD8 T cells in Susac syndrome. This clonotype is a singleton in its sample. The RNA, about 0.45 to 1 ug, was put through reverse transcription using random hexamers. With immunoSEQ multiplex PCR, TCR beta CDR3 was amplified across 54 Vbeta and 13 Jbeta. One entry per CDR3 protein, called by TCRdb with MiXCR from the immunoSEQ multiplex PCR reads. Of about 290,000 distinct CDR3 sequences listed, 65% to 90% are singletons. This CDR3 spans 16 amino acids. In germline, CDR1 is MNHNY, CDR2 SVGAGI (reference sequence). J lost 9 bases, V lost 5 bases, and 9 bases had no gene match.

The V gene is TRBV6-6, the J gene TRBJ2-1; 14 bases align to TRBD2. The clonotype was recovered from a human donor with multiple sclerosis. The sample comprised CD8+ T cells from PBMCs. The CDR3 DNA follows: TGTGCCAGCAGTGCGACCGGGACTAGCGGGAGTCTTGAGCAGTTCTTC. Translating gives CASSATGTSGSLEQFF.